The TCR beta chain described here comes from a study of CD8+CD57+ T cells in acquired aplastic anemia. The sample holds a few counts of this clonotype. The target antigen is unknown. General study points: Patients and controls were found to share more than 25 CD8+ CDR3 sequences.

It was patients with CD8+CD57+ cell expansion by flow cytometry who were chosen for sequencing. Profiling of TCR beta VDJ combinations and CDR3 sequences used genomic DNA as template. TCRdb re-called the reads with MiXCR, one entry per CDR3 protein. Found here are roughly 280,000 distinct CDR3 sequences, under 60% of them singletons; the top ten hold around 1.2%. V shed 5 bases and J shed 2 bases, with 10 bases lying between them. The CDR3 length is 14 residues. The germline gives CDR1 LNHDA, CDR2 SQIVND (reference sequence). The sequencing input was sorted CD4+, CD8+, or CD8+CD57+ T cells (not recorded which) from PBMCs. The chain is built from TRBV19 and TRBJ2-1; D is possibly TRBD2 (5 bases). This clonotype was sampled from a human donor with aplastic anemia. CDR3 sequence (DNA): TGTGCCAGTAGTGTCGAGGGAACCTACAATGAGCAGTTCTTC. This encodes CASSVEGTYNEQFF. The whole variable domain, filled in from reference TRBV19 and TRBJ2-1, reads DGGITQSPKYLFRKEGQNVTLSCEQNLNHDAMYWYRQDPGQGLRLIYYSQIVNDFQKGDIAEGYSVSREKKESFPLTVTSAQKNPTAFYLCASSVEGTYNEQFFGPGTRLTVL.